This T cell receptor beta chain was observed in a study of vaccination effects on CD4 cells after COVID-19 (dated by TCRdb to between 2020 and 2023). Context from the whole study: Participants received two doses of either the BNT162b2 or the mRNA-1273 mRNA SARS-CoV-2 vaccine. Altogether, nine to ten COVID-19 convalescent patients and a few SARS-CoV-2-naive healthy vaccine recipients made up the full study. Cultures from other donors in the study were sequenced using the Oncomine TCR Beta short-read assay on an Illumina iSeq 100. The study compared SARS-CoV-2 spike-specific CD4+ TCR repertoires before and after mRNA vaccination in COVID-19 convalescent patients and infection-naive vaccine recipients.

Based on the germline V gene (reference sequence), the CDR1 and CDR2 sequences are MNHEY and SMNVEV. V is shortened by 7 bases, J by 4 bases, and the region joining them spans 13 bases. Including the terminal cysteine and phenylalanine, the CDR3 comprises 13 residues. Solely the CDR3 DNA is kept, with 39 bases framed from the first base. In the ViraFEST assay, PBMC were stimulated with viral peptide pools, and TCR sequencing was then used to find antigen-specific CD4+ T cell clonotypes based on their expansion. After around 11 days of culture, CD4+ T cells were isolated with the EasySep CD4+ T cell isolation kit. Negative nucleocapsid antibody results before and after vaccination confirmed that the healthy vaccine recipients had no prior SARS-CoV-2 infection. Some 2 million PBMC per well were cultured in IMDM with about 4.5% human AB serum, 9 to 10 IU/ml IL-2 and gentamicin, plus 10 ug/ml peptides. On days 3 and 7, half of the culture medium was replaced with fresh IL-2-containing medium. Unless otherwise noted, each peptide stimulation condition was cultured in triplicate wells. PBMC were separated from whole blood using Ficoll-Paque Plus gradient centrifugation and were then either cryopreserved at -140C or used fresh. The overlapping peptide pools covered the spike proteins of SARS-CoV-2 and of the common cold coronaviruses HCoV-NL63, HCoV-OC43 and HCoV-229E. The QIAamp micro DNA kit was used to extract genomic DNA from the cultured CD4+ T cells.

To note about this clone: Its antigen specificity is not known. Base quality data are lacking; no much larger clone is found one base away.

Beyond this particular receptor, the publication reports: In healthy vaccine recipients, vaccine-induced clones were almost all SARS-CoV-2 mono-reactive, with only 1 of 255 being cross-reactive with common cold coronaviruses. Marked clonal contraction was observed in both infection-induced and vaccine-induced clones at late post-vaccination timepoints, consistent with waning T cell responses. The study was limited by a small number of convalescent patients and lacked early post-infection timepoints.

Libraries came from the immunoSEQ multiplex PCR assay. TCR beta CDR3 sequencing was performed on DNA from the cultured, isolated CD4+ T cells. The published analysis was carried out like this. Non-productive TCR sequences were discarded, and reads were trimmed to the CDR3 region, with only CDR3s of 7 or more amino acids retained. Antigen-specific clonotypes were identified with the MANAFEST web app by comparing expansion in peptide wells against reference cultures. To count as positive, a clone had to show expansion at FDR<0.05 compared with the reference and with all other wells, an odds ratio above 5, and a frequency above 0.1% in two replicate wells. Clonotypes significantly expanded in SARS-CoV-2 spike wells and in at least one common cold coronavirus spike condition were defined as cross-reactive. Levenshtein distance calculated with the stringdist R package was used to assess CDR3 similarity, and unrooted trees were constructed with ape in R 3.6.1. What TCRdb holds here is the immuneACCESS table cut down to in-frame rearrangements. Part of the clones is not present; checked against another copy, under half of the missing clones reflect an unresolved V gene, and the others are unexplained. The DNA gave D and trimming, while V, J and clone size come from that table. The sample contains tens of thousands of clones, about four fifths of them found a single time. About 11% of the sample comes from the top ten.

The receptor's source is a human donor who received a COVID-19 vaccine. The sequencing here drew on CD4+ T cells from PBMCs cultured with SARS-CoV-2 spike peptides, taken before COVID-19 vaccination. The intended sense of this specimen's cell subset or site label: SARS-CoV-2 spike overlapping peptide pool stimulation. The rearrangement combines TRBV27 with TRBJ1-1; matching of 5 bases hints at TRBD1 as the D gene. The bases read TGTGCCAGCAACCCCCACGGGGGCACTGAAGCTTTCTTT. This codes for CASNPHGGTEAFF.